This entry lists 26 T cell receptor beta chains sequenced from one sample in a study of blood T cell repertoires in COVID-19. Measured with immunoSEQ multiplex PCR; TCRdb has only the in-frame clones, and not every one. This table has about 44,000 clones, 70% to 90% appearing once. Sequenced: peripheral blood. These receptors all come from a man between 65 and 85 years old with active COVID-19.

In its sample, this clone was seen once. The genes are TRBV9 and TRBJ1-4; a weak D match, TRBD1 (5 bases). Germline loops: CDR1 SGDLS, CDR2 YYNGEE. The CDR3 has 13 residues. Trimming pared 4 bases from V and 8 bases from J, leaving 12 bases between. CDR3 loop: CASSPGPEEKLFF. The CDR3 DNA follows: TGTGCCAGCAGCCCAGGGCCGGAGGAAAAACTGTTTTTT.

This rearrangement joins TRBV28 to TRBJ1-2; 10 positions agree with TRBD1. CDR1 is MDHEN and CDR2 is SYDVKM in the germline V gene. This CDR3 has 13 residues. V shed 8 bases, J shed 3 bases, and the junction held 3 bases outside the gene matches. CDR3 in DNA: TGTGCCAGCCGTGGACAGGGGGACTATGGCTACACCTTC. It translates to CASRGQGDYGYTF.

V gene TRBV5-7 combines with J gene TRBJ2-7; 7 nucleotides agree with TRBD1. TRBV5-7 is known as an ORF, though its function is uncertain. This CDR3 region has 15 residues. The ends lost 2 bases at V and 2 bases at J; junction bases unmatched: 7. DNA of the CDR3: TGTGCCAGCAGCTTCATTATGACAGGGCCCTACGAGCAGTACTTC. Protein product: CASSFIMTGPYEQYF.

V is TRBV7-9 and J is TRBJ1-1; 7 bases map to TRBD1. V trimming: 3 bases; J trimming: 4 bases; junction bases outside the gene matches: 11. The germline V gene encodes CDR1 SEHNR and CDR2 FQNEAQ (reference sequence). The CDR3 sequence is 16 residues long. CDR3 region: CASSFTLTGVGTEAFF. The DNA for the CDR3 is TGTGCCAGCAGCTTCACTCTAACAGGGGTGGGCACTGAAGCTTTCTTT.

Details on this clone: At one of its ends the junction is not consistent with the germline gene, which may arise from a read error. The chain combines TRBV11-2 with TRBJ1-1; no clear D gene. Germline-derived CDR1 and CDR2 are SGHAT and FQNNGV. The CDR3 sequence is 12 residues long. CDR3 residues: CASSLNRAEAFF. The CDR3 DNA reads TGTGCCAGCAGCTTAAACCGCGCTGAGGCTTTCTTT.

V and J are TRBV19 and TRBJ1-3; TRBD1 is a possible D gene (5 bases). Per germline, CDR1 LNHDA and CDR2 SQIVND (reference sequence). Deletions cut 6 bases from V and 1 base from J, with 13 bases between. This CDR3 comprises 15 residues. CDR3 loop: CASRGRVVSGNTIYF. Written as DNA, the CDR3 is TGTGCCAGTAGAGGCAGGGTGGTATCTGGAAACACCATATATTTT.

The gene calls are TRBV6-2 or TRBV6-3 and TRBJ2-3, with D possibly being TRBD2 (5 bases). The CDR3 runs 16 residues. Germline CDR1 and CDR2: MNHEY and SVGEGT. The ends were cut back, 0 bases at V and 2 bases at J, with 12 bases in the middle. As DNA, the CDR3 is TGTGCCAGCAGTTACTCCACTAGATGGGCCACAGATACGCAGTATTTT. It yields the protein CASSYSTRWATDTQYF.

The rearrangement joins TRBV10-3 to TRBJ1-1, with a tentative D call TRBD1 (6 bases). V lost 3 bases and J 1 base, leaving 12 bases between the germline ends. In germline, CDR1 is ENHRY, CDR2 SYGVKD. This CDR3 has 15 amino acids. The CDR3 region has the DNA TGTGCCATCAGTGACTTCACAGGGACGAACACTGAAGCTTTCTTT. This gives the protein CAISDFTGTNTEAFF.

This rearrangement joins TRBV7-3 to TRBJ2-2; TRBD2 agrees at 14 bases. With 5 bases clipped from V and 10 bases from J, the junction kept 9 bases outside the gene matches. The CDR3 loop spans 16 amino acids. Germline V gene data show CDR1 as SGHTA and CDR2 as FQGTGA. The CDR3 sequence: CASSDPGTSGGVELFF. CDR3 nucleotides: TGTGCCAGCAGCGACCCTGGGACTAGCGGGGGTGTGGAGCTGTTTTTT.

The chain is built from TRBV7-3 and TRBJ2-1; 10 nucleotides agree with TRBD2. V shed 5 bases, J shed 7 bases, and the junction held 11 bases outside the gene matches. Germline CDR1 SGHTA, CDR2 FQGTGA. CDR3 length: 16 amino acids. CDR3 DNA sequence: TGTGCCAGCAGCCGAGGGCCCAGCGGGGGGGCAAATGAGCAGTTCTTC. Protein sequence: CASSRGPSGGANEQFF.

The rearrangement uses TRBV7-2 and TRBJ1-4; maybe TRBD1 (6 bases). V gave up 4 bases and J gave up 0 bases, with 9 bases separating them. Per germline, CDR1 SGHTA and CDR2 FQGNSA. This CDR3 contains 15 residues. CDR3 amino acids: CASSWNRATNEKLFF. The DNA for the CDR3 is TGTGCCAGCAGCTGGAACAGGGCAACTAATGAAAAACTGTTTTTT.

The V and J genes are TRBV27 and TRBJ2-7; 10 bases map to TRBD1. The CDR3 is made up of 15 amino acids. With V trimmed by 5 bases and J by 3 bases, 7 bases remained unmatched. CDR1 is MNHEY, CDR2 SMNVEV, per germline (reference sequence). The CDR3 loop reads CASSVSRDRGYEQYF. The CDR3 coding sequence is TGTGCCAGCAGTGTCTCAAGGGACAGGGGCTACGAGCAGTACTTC.

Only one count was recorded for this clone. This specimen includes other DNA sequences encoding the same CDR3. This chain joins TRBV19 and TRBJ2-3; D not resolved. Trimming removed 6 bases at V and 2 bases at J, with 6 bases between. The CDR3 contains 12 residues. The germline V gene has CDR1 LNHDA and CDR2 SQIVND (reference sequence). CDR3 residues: CASRQSTDTQYF. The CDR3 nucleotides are TGTGCCAGTAGGCAGTCCACAGATACGCAGTATTTT.

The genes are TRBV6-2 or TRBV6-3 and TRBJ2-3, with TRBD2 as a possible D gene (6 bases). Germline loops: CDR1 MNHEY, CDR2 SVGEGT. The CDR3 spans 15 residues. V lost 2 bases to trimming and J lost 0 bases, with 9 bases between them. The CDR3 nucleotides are TGTGCCAGCAGTTACGCCGGGACTAGCACAGATACGCAGTATTTT. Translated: CASSYAGTSTDTQYF.

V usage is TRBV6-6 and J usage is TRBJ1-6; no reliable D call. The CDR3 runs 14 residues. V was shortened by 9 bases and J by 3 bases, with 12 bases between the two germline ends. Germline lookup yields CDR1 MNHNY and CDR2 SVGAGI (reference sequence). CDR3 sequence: CASGRASYNSPLHF. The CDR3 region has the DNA TGTGCCAGTGGGAGGGCGAGCTATAATTCACCCCTCCACTTT.

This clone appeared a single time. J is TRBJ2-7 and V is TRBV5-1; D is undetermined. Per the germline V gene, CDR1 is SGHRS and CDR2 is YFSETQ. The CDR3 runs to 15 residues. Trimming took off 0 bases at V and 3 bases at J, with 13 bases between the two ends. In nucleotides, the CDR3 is TGCGCCAGCAGCTTGGTGGCAGGTGAAAGCTACGAGCAGTACTTC. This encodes CASSLVAGESYEQYF. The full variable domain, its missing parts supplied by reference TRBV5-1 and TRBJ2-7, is KAGVTQTPRYLIKTRGQQVTLSCSPISGHRSVSWYQQTPGQGLQFLFEYFSETQRNKGNFPGRFSGRQFSNSRSEMNVSTLELGDSALYLCASSLVAGESYEQYFGPGTRLTVT.

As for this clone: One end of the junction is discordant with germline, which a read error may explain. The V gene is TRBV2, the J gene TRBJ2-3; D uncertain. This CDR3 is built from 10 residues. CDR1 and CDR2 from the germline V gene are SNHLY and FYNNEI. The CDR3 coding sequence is TGTGCCAGCAGTGAAGCTTTTACGGTTTTT. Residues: CASSEAFTVF. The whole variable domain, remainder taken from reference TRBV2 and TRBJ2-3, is EPEVTQTPSHQVTQMGQEVILRCVPISNHLYFYWYRQILGQKVEFLVSFYNNEISEKSEIFDDQFSVERPDGSNFTLKIRSTKLEDSAMYFCASSEAFTVFGPGTRLTVL.

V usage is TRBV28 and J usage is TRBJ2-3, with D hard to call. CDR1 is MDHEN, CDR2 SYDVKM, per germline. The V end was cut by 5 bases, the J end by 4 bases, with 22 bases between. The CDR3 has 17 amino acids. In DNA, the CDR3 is TGTGCCAGCAGTCCCCCCGTGGCGCGGTCCAACGCAGATACGCAGTATTTT. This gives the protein CASSPPVARSNADTQYF.

CDR3 bases: TGCGCCAGCAGCTTCTCCCAGACTAGCGCGACAGATACGCAGTATTTT. Translating gives CASSFSQTSATDTQYF. This chain uses TRBV5-1 with TRBJ2-3; 8 positions agree with TRBD2. Looked up from germline, CDR1 is SGHRS and CDR2 is YFSETQ. This CDR3 is 16 amino acids long. V shed 2 bases, J shed 3 bases, and the junction held 8 bases outside the gene matches.

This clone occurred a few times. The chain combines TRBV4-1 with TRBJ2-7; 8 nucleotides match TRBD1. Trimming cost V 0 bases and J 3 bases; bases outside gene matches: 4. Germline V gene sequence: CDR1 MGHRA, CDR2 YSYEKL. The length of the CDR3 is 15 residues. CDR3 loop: CASSQEPGTGYEQYF. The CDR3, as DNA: TGCGCCAGCAGCCAAGAACCCGGGACAGGCTACGAGCAGTACTTC.

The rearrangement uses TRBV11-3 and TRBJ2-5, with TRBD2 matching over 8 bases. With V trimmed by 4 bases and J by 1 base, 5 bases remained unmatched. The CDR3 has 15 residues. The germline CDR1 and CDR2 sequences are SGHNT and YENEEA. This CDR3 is CASSSISGGQETQYF. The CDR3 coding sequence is TGTGCCAGCAGCTCAATCAGCGGGGGCCAAGAGACCCAGTACTTC.

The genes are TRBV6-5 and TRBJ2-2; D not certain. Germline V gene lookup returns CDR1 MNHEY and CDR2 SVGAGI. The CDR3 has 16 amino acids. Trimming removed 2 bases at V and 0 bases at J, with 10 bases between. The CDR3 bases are TGTGCCAGCAGTTACCTCGGTGCCTCGAACACCGGGGAGCTGTTTTTT. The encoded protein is CASSYLGASNTGELFF.

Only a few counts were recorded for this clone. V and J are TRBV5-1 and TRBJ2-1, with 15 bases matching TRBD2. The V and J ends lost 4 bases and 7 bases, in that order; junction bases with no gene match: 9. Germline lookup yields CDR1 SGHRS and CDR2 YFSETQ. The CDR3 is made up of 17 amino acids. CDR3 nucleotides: TGCGCCAGCAGCCCAGGACTAGCGGGGGGGCTCGCGAATGAGCAGTTCTTC. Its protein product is CASSPGLAGGLANEQFF.

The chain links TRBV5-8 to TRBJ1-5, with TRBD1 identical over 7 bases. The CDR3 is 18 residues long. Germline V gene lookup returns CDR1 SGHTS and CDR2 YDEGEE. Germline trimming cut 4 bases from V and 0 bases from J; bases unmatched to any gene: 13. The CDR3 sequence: CASSPAMDRLYSNQPQHF. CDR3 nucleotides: TGTGCCAGCAGCCCTGCCATGGACAGGCTTTATAGCAATCAGCCCCAGCATTTT.

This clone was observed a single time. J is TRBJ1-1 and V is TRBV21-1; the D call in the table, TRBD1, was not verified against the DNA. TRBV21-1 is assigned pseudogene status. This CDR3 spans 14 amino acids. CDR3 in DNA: TGTGCCAGCACCCGGGACAGAGATAACACTGAAGCTTTCTTT. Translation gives CASTRDRDNTEAFF.

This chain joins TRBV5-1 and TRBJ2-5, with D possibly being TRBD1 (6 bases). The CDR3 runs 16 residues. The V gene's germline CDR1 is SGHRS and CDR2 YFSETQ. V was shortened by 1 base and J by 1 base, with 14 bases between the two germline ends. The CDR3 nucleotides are TGCGCCAGCAGCTTGCGGACAGCGAGTTCCCAAGAGACCCAGTACTTC. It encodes CASSLRTASSQETQYF.